Presented here are 29 T cell receptor beta chains from one specimen sequenced in a study of post-analysis software for immune sequencing data. Libraries were made from TCR beta cDNA, and they carried unique molecular identifiers. Each CDR3 protein is one row after TCRdb ran MiXCR on the PCR reads. The sample has approximately 440,000 distinct CDR3 sequences; under 55% are singletons. Their antigens are not known. Study-wide results and limits: Controls showed lower frequencies than patients for several TRBV segments, and TRBV5-6, TRBV5-1 and TRBV20-1 were among these.

The sample was blood. The receptors derive from a girl between 5 and 17 years old with multiple sclerosis.

The V gene is TRBV20-1, the J gene TRBJ1-4, with 9 bases fitting TRBD1. CDR1 is DFQATT and CDR2 is SNEGSKA in the germline V gene (reference sequence). The CDR3 extends over 14 amino acids. With V trimmed by 6 bases and J by 8 bases, 10 bases remained unmatched. The CDR3 loop reads CSASSDRGLEKLFF. As DNA, the CDR3 is TGCAGTGCAAGCTCGGACAGGGGTCTCGAAAAACTGTTTTTT.

For this clonotype: A read error may produce the germline difference seen at one junction end. V is TRBV12-3 or TRBV12-4 and J is TRBJ2-5, with D unclear. The CDR3 consists of 14 residues. In DNA, the CDR3 is TGTGCCAGCAGCTTTCTGGGGTTGCAAGAGTCCCAGTACTTC. Encoded protein: CASSFLGLQESQYF.

This clonotype was picked up a small number of times. This chain uses TRBV20-1 with TRBJ2-5; D gene unclear. Germline values: CDR1 DFQATT, CDR2 SNEGSKA (reference sequence). The CDR3 spans 13 residues. V was trimmed by 3 bases and J by 0 bases, leaving 8 bases between them. The CDR3 region is CSASLQNQETQYF. In DNA form, the CDR3 reads TGCAGTGCTAGTCTCCAGAACCAAGAGACCCAGTACTTC.

This clonotype was detected only a few times. The gene calls are TRBV11-2 and TRBJ2-1; the match to TRBD2 covers 13 bases. Germline V gene data show CDR1 as SGHAT and CDR2 as FQNNGV. There are 20 residues in the CDR3. Trimming at V came to 0 bases and at J to 0 bases, leaving 8 bases not matched to a gene. Written as DNA, the CDR3 is TGTGCCAGCAGCTTAGATGTCTATAGGACTAGCGGGAGCTCCTACAATGAGCAGTTCTTC. Protein: CASSLDVYRTSGSSYNEQFF.

As concerns this clonotype: One junction end does not reproduce the germline sequence, and a read error may be involved. The chain is built from TRBV25-1 and TRBJ2-1, with 10 nucleotides matching TRBD2. This CDR3 comprises 17 residues. Germline CDR1 is MGHDK and CDR2 is SYGVNS. DNA of the CDR3: TGTGCCAGCAGTGAATATGACCTAGCGGGAGCGTACATTGAGCAGTTCTTC. This sequence encodes CASSEYDLAGAYIEQFF.

The chain couples TRBV7-6 to TRBJ2-1, with D perhaps TRBD2 (5 bases). The CDR3 is 16 residues long. V lost 4 bases to trimming and J lost 0 bases, with 13 bases between them. Looked up from germline, CDR1 is SGHVS and CDR2 is FNYEAQ. Here the CDR3 reads CASSSLSGGSYNEQFF. As DNA, the CDR3 is TGTGCCAGCAGCTCGCTGAGCGGAGGCTCCTACAATGAGCAGTTCTTC.

V gene TRBV6-5 combines with J gene TRBJ2-4; D may be TRBD1 or TRBD2 (5 bases each). The CDR3 runs 16 residues. CDR1 and CDR2 (germline): MNHEY, SVGAGI. Between the trimmed V and J ends, which lost 2 bases and 0 bases, there was a span of 11 bases. CDR3 sequence (DNA): TGTGCCAGCAGTTACGCACTGGGGGTAGCCAAAAACATTCAGTACTTC. It yields the protein CASSYALGVAKNIQYF.

The chain links TRBV4-1 to TRBJ2-5, with 9 bases fitting TRBD2. Germline V CDR1 and CDR2: MGHRA, YSYEKL. V shed 8 bases, J shed 11 bases, and the junction held 18 bases outside the gene matches. This CDR3 is 15 amino acids long. The CDR3 DNA is TGCGCCAGCGGCGGCACCCGTAGCGGGAGCTTTGAGCAGTACTTC. Translating it yields CASGGTRSGSFEQYF.

This clonotype came up a few times. The CDR3 is CASSESVEQYF. CDR3 coding DNA: TGTGCCAGCAGTGAATCAGTCGAGCAGTACTTC. The chain carries TRBV6-1 and TRBJ2-7; D uncertain. From germline, CDR1 is MNHNS and CDR2 SASEGT. The ends were cut back, 2 bases at V and 6 bases at J, with 5 bases in the middle. This CDR3 spans 11 amino acids.

This clonotype showed up just a few times. V is TRBV9 and J is TRBJ1-2; the D is unclear. CDR3 length equals 13 residues. Trimming pared 0 bases from V and 2 bases from J, leaving 5 bases between. Germline V CDR1 and CDR2: SGDLS, YYNGEE. The CDR3 nucleotides read TGTGCCAGCAGCGTAGTGCCGAACTATGGCTACACCTTC. It encodes CASSVVPNYGYTF. The full variable domain, its missing parts supplied by reference TRBV9 and TRBJ1-2, is DSGVTQTPKHLITATGQRVTLRCSPRSGDLSVYWYQQSLDQGLQFLIQYYNGEERAKGNILERFSAQQFPDLHSELNLSSLELGDSALYFCASSVVPNYGYTFGSGTRLTVV.

This clonotype was observed many times. This chain joins TRBV29-1 and TRBJ2-5; D is possibly TRBD1 (5 bases). Germline V gene sequence: CDR1 SQVTM, CDR2 ANQGSEA. The V and J ends lost 1 base and 5 bases respectively, with 11 bases between them. The CDR3 is 13 amino acids. Here the CDR3 reads CSVEGVPGETQYF. The CDR3 bases are TGCAGCGTTGAAGGGGTCCCAGGGGAGACCCAGTACTTC.

There are a few counts of this clonotype. The V and J genes are TRBV11-2 and TRBJ2-1; D perhaps matches TRBD2 (5 bases). The germline V gene encodes CDR1 SGHAT and CDR2 FQNNGV. The CDR3 runs 12 residues. V lost 2 bases to trimming and J lost 15 bases, with 14 bases between them. CDR3 sequence: CASSLMEAEGFF. The CDR3, as DNA: TGTGCCAGCAGCTTAATGGAGGCCGAGGGGTTCTTC.

The chain joins TRBV24-1 to TRBJ2-2; TRBD2 is a possible D gene (6 bases). With 6 bases removed from V and 0 bases from J, the gap between germline ends came to 13 bases. Germline lookup yields CDR1 KGHDR and CDR2 SFDVKD. The CDR3 spans 16 residues. The DNA of the CDR3 is TGTGCCACCAGTCCCGCAGCTAGCGCGAACACCGGGGAGCTGTTTTTT. As protein: CATSPAASANTGELFF.

This clonotype was counted a few times. The chain is built from TRBV5-1 and TRBJ1-1; D might be TRBD1 (5 bases). The CDR3 has 15 residues. The germline gives CDR1 SGHRS, CDR2 YFSETQ. Between the trimmed V and J ends, which lost 4 bases and 3 bases, there was a span of 16 bases. DNA of the CDR3: TGCGCCAGCAGCGAGAACGGACGAGGGGACACTGAAGCTTTCTTT. It encodes CASSENGRGDTEAFF.

This chain connects TRBV9 to TRBJ2-7; 7 bases fit TRBD2. The end of the DNA fits TRBJ2-5 better, so the J call may be wrong. Germline V lookup: CDR1 SGDLS, CDR2 YYNGEE. The CDR3 sequence is 15 residues long. The CDR3 DNA reads TGTGCCAGCAGCGCAGGTCTAGCGGTGGAAGAGACCCAGTACTTC. Translated, it gives CASSAGLAVEETQYF.

Regarding this clonotype: At one boundary the junction diverges from the germline segment, which might be a read error. The rearrangement links TRBV11-2 to TRBJ2-5; D might be TRBD2 (5 bases). The CDR3 totals 18 residues. Looked up from germline, CDR1 is SGHAT and CDR2 is FQNNGV. The CDR3 region has the DNA TGTGCCAGCAGCTTAGTAGGGTTCGACTATACCATCCAAGGGACCCAGTACTTC. This gives the protein CASSLVGFDYTIQGTQYF.

The V gene is TRBV7-3, the J gene TRBJ1-6; D gene ambiguous. The V gene's germline CDR1 is SGHTA and CDR2 FQGTGA. The CDR3 totals 13 residues. Trimming pared 0 bases from V and 8 bases from J, leaving 5 bases between. The CDR3 bases are TGTGCCAGCAGCTTAACCCCAGATTCACCCCTCCACTTT. Translating gives CASSLTPDSPLHF.

In this sample, this clonotype turned up a few times. CDR3: CAISGTSGTQTQYF. The CDR3 nucleotides are TGTGCCATCAGTGGGACTAGCGGGACCCAGACCCAGTACTTC. The rearrangement links TRBV10-3 to TRBJ2-5; 12 bases line up with TRBD2. The germline V gene encodes CDR1 ENHRY and CDR2 SYGVKD. The ends lost 4 bases at V and 6 bases at J; junction bases unmatched: 3. There are 14 residues in the CDR3.

This clonotype has only a few counts. The chain joins TRBV29-1 to TRBJ2-7, with D possibly being TRBD1 (6 bases). The CDR3 is 13 residues long. From germline, CDR1 is SQVTM and CDR2 ANQGSEA. The germline V and J ends were trimmed by 4 bases and 4 bases, with 14 bases remaining between them. The CDR3 sequence: CSVGYARGYEQYF. In DNA, the CDR3 is TGCAGCGTTGGCTACGCCAGGGGATACGAGCAGTACTTC.

The table lists this clonotype with a few counts. This chain joins TRBV6-5 and TRBJ2-7; the D call may be TRBD1 or TRBD2 (6 bases each). Germline V gene data show CDR1 as MNHEY and CDR2 as SVGAGI. This CDR3 has 15 residues. The V and J ends lost 5 bases and 7 bases respectively, with 21 bases between them. The CDR3 nucleotides read TGTGCCAGCAGTAGCAGTGGGGGGCCCATACGTGAGCAGTACTTC. Translated: CASSSSGGPIREQYF.

The CDR3 region has the DNA TGTGCCAGCAGTTTTAATCCCTGGACAGTTAACTCCTACGAGCAGTACTTC. Residues: CASSFNPWTVNSYEQYF. This chain connects TRBV6-2 or TRBV6-3 to TRBJ2-7; D is possibly TRBD1 (6 bases). Trimming removed 4 bases at V and 0 bases at J, with 19 bases between. There are 17 residues in the CDR3. Per germline, CDR1 MNHEY and CDR2 SVGEGT.

This clonotype was seen a handful of times. The chain employs TRBV5-1 and TRBJ2-1; D may be TRBD2 (5 bases). Trimming pared 0 bases from V and 3 bases from J, leaving 10 bases between. There are 15 residues in the CDR3. Germline CDR1 is SGHRS and CDR2 is YFSETQ. The CDR3 spells CASSLGGVDYNEQFF. As DNA, the CDR3 is TGCGCCAGCAGCTTGGGGGGAGTAGACTACAATGAGCAGTTCTTC.

This clonotype was picked up many times. The chain uses TRBV29-1 and TRBJ2-7; D perhaps matches TRBD1 (5 bases). The CDR3 is made up of 12 amino acids. Germline assignment: CDR1 SQVTM and CDR2 ANQGSEA. The V gene lost 4 bases and the J gene lost 3 bases, with 10 bases spanning the gap. Written as DNA, the CDR3 is TGCAGCGTTGGACAGAGCCTCTACGAGCAGTACTTC. It yields the protein CSVGQSLYEQYF.

This chain uses TRBV7-2 with TRBJ2-1, with 10 bases lining up with TRBD2. CDR1 and CDR2 from the germline V gene are SGHTA and FQGNSA. This CDR3 has 16 amino acids. With 5 bases clipped from V and 4 bases from J, the junction kept 8 bases outside the gene matches. CDR3 sequence: CASSPRGTSVYNEQFF. CDR3 DNA sequence: TGTGCCAGCAGCCCCAGGGGGACTAGCGTTTACAATGAGCAGTTCTTC. The entire variable domain, with the rest obtained from reference TRBV7-2 and TRBJ2-1, is as follows: GAGVSQSPSNKVTEKGKDVELRCDPISGHTALYWYRQSLGQGLEFLIYFQGNSAPDKSGLPSDRFSAERTGGSVSTLTIQRTQQEDSAVYLCASSPRGTSVYNEQFFGPGTRLTVL.

Concerning this clonotype itself: The junction and the germline gene differ at one end; a read error may be behind it. J is TRBJ2-7 and V is TRBV6-1; unclear D gene. CDR1 and CDR2 from the germline V gene are MNHNS and SASEGT. This CDR3 has 14 residues. The CDR3 region has the DNA TGTGCCAGCAGTGAAGACGTGGGTGGCTACGAGCGGTACTTC. Translated: CASSEDVGGYERYF.

The chain combines TRBV20-1 with TRBJ2-5; TRBD1 matches 7 bases. CDR3 length: 16 amino acids. Germline values: CDR1 DFQATT, CDR2 SNEGSKA (reference sequence). Germline trimming cut 0 bases from V and 4 bases from J; bases unmatched to any gene: 11. The CDR3 protein is CSARDPAQGPRETQYF. The DNA of the CDR3 is TGCAGTGCTAGAGATCCGGCACAGGGGCCTCGAGAGACCCAGTACTTC.

This clonotype was seen more than once but under ten times. This rearrangement joins TRBV10-1 to TRBJ2-3; tentatively, D is TRBD2 (5 bases). The CDR3 sequence is 14 residues long. Germline CDR1 reads WNHNN; CDR2 reads SYGVQD (reference sequence). The V gene lost 7 bases and the J gene lost 5 bases, with 16 bases spanning the gap. The CDR3 loop is CASTSGLAGDTQYF. CDR3 nucleotide sequence: TGCGCCAGCACGTCTGGTCTAGCTGGAGATACGCAGTATTTT.

The chain employs TRBV9 and TRBJ2-1; no definite D call. V lost 4 bases to trimming and J lost 2 bases, with 19 bases between them. This CDR3 is 17 amino acids long. Germline V CDR1 and CDR2: SGDLS, YYNGEE. The CDR3 coding sequence is TGTGCCAGCAGCCCTTACGGATCTGTAGTCCCCTACAATGAGCAGTTCTTC. Amino acids: CASSPYGSVVPYNEQFF.

The V and J genes are TRBV20-1 and TRBJ2-5, with 8 bases identical to TRBD2. The V segment lost 6 bases and the J segment 11 bases; nucleotides outside the gene matches: 17. CDR1 and CDR2 from the germline V gene are DFQATT and SNEGSKA (reference sequence). CDR3 length: 14 amino acids. CDR3 amino acids: CSALTASGRSEQYF. The DNA for the CDR3 is TGCAGTGCCCTAACGGCCAGCGGGAGAAGTGAGCAGTACTTC.